A selection of T cell receptor beta chains follows, all from one sample in a study of cytomegalovirus exposure and HLA in healthy donors. Produced via immunoSEQ multiplex PCR; TCRdb's table is partial and in-frame only. The sample carries about 100,000 clones, about 85% recorded once. The sample taken for sequencing was PBMCs. All receptors come from a woman aged 18-29 years in good health and CMV-seronegative. Both conserved end residues are part of each CDR3. The D gene is left open where the match is weak. Some rows mark clone size as missing; the rest say once, few, many or name a class of expanded clone.

V	size	J	D	DNA	CDR3
TRBV2	-	TRBJ2-2	TRBD1	TGTGCCAGCAGTGAAACAGGGGTCGGCACCGGGGAGCTGTTTTTT	CASSETGVGTGELFF
TRBV19	-	TRBJ2-7	-	TGTGCCAGTAGGTTCGGAGGCGAGCAGTACTTC	CASRFGGEQYF
TRBV30	-	TRBJ2-3	TRBD1	TGTGCCTGGAGTGGGACAGGGGACAACACAGATACGCAGTATTTT	CAWSGTGDNTDTQYF
TRBV6-4	few	TRBJ2-1	TRBD2	TGTGCCAGCAGTGACTCTGCAGCGGGGTCCTACAATGAGCAGTTCTTC	CASSDSAAGSYNEQFF
TRBV29-1	once	TRBJ2-5	TRBD2	TGCAGCGTTGAAGATCAGACTAGCGGGGCTCGGTTTACCCAGTACTTC	CSVEDQTSGARFTQYF
TRBV6-6	once	TRBJ2-7	TRBD2	TGTGCCAGCAGCCAGCGGGGGTTCTACGAGCAGTACTTC	CASSQRGFYEQYF
TRBV2	-	TRBJ1-2	TRBD1	TGTGCCAGCAGGGAGACAGGGGGACTTAACTATGGCTACACCTTC	CASRETGGLNYGYTF
TRBV9	-	TRBJ1-1	-	TGTGCCAGCAGCGTACAAACAGGCCTGAACACTGAAGCTTTCTTT	CASSVQTGLNTEAFF
TRBV15	-	TRBJ1-6	-	TGTGCCACCAGCAGAGATAAAGACAATCAAGGGGATTCACCCCTCCACTTT	CATSRDKDNQGDSPLHF
TRBV27	-	TRBJ2-1	TRBD1	TGTGCCAGCAGTTTAACAGGCGCTCTATCCGGACAGGGAGACAATGAGCAGTTCTTC	CASSLTGALSGQGDNEQFF
TRBV4-1	-	TRBJ2-4	-	TGCGCCAGCAGCCAAGAATTACTCGGAGGAGCGGCCAAAAACATTCAGTACTTC	CASSQELLGGAAKNIQYF
TRBV6-5	once	TRBJ1-3	-	TGTGCCAGCAGAAACTCCCCTGGAAACACCATATATTTT	CASRNSPGNTIYF
TRBV30	-	TRBJ1-3	-	TGTGCCTGGAGTAGACTCAGAAGCTCTGGAAACACCATATATTTT	CAWSRLRSSGNTIYF
TRBV2	-	TRBJ2-3	TRBD1	TGTGCCAGCAGTGAACGGCAGGGGGCCCTGACGTGGCGCACAGATACGCAGTATTTT	CASSERQGALTWRTDTQYF
TRBV9	-	TRBJ2-3	TRBD1	TGTGCCAGCAGCATGGACAGGGCCACAGATACGCAGTATTTT	CASSMDRATDTQYF
TRBV27	-	TRBJ1-2	-	TGTGCCAGCAGAACTCATTGGTCTGGGCCGGGGATACTTCATAACTATGGCTACACCTTC	CASRTHWSGPGILHNYGYTF
TRBV9	-	TRBJ2-5	-	TGTGCCAGCAGCAGAACGGACAGCCAAGAGACCCAGTACTTC	CASSRTDSQETQYF
TRBV9	-	TRBJ2-3	-	TGTGCCAGCAGCGCCCCGACAGTTTTCACAGATACGCAGTATTTT	CASSAPTVFTDTQYF
TRBV9	-	TRBJ2-3	TRBD2	TGTGCCAGCAGCGTAGAGGGACTAGCGGGTCTCACAGATACGCAGTATTTT	CASSVEGLAGLTDTQYF
TRBV6-1	-	TRBJ1-1	-	TGTGCCAGCAGTGAACGTTACACTGAAGCTTTCTTT	CASSERYTEAFF
TRBV7-8	-	TRBJ2-1	-	TGTGCCAGCAGATTAAGGGGTCATGAGCAGTTCTTC	CASRLRGHEQFF
TRBV19	-	TRBJ2-3	-	TGTGCCAGTAGGGAGACTAGTTTGGGCACAGATACGCAGTATTTT	CASRETSLGTDTQYF
TRBV30	once	TRBJ1-3	-	TGTGCCTGGCCCGCTGGAAACACCATATATTTT	CAWPAGNTIYF
TRBV4-1	few	TRBJ1-2	TRBD1	TGCGCCAGCAGCCAGGTGGGACAGGGGATGGCTGGCTACACCTTC	CASSQVGQGMAGYTF
TRBV11-2	once	TRBJ1-2	TRBD1	TGTGCCAGCAGCGTCCAGGGGGCTGGCGGCTACACCTTC	CASSVQGAGGYTF
TRBV7-3	-	TRBJ2-7	TRBD2	TGTGCCAGCAGCTTAGCTAGCGGCTCCTACGAGCAGTACTTC	CASSLASGSYEQYF
TRBV6-1	-	TRBJ2-7	-	TGTGCCAGCAGTGAATGGGGCAGGACCCTACTCGGCGAGCAGTACTTC	CASSEWGRTLLGEQYF
TRBV6-5	-	TRBJ1-2	TRBD1	TGTGCCAGCAGACGGACAGGGGTCGGCTATGGCTACACCTTC	CASRRTGVGYGYTF
TRBV10-3	-	TRBJ2-1	-	TGTGCCATCAGTGAGCGGCAGGGAAATACGTTTACCTACAATGAGCAGTTCTTC	CAISERQGNTFTYNEQFF
TRBV30	-	TRBJ1-2	-	TGTGCCTGGAGTGAGCGAAACTATGGCTACACCTTC	CAWSERNYGYTF
TRBV6-6	-	TRBJ2-2	TRBD1	TGTGCCACGGGACAGGGGTTAGGCGGGGAGCTGTTTTTT	CATGQGLGGELFF
TRBV9	-	TRBJ1-2	-	TGTGCCAGCAGCGTAGATGGAGGGGCCTATGGCTACACCTTC	CASSVDGGAYGYTF
TRBV27	-	TRBJ2-7	TRBD1	TGTGCCAGCGTTACAGGGGGCGAGCAGTACTTC	CASVTGGEQYF
TRBV28	-	TRBJ2-7	TRBD1	TGTGCCAGCAGCCCCACTCCCTGGACAGGGGGGTATGAGTACGAGCAGTACTTC	CASSPTPWTGGYEYEQYF
TRBV30	-	TRBJ2-1	-	TGTGCCTGGAGTGGGAGTAGGGGCTTGTCGGAGTTCTTC	CAWSGSRGLSEFF
TRBV2	-	TRBJ2-5	-	TGTGCCAGCAGACTCGAACAGGTTCAGGAGACCCAGTACTTC	CASRLEQVQETQYF
TRBV25-1	once	TRBJ2-7	TRBD1	TGTGCCAGCAGTGCCCCCCGGGACAGGGAGTACGAGCAGTACTTC	CASSAPRDREYEQYF
TRBV2	-	TRBJ2-2	TRBD2	TGTGCCAGCAGTGAATGGGGGGGAGACACCGGGGAGCTGTTTTTT	CASSEWGGDTGELFF
TRBV2	-	TRBJ1-5	-	TGTGCCAGCAGGTTAGAACAGGATTTAGGTCAGCCCCAGCATTTT	CASRLEQDLGQPQHF
TRBV2	-	TRBJ1-1	TRBD1	TGTGCCAGCAGGGGACAGGGGATTGGTGAAGCTTTCTTT	CASRGQGIGEAFF
TRBV9	-	TRBJ2-2	TRBD2	TGTGCCAGCAGCGTCCCGCGGGAGACGGGCAGAGACACCGGGGAGCTGTTTTTT	CASSVPRETGRDTGELFF
TRBV4-2	-	TRBJ2-3	-	TGTGCCAGCAGCCGAGGTCCGGATACGCAGTATTTT	CASSRGPDTQYF
TRBV7-2	-	TRBJ2-7	-	TGTGCCAGCAGCCGAGCTAGTTTTAACTACGAGCAGTACTTC	CASSRASFNYEQYF
TRBV27	-	TRBJ1-6	-	TGTGCCAGCAGTTTATGGGGGGGAGGGCCCGTTTCACCCCTCCACTTT	CASSLWGGGPVSPLHF
TRBV13	-	TRBJ2-3	TRBD2	TGTGCCAGCAGCTCTAGCGGGGGGGCGGATACGCAGTATTTT	CASSSSGGADTQYF
TRBV13	-	TRBJ2-7	TRBD2	TGTGCCAGCAGCTCCCAACGGACTAGCGGTTTAACCACTATTAGCTCCTACGAGCAGTACTTC	CASSSQRTSGLTTISSYEQYF
TRBV2	-	TRBJ1-2	-	TGTGCCAGCAGTCAAAGACAGGCGATATATGGCTACACCTTC	CASSQRQAIYGYTF
TRBV9	once	TRBJ1-1	TRBD1	TGTGCCAGCAGCCTAGGGACAGCGTTGGCTGAAGCTTTCTTT	CASSLGTALAEAFF
TRBV6-1	once	TRBJ1-6	TRBD1	TGTGCCAGCAGTGGGAGGGGGCTGTCCTATAATTCACCCCTCCACTTT	CASSGRGLSYNSPLHF
TRBV18	-	TRBJ1-3	TRBD1	TGTGCCAGCTCACGGACAGGGACTGGAAACACCATATATTTT	CASSRTGTGNTIYF
TRBV7-9	-	TRBJ1-1	TRBD1	TGTGCCAGCAGCTCTCCCGGGACAGTGAACACTGAAGCTTTCTTT	CASSSPGTVNTEAFF
TRBV30	-	TRBJ1-6	-	TGTGCCTGGAGTGGCAGCAAGGGGATAGGGAATTCACCCCTCCACTTT	CAWSGSKGIGNSPLHF
TRBV7-6	-	TRBJ2-7	TRBD1	TGTGCCAGCAGCTCAAGACCGGGACAGGGGGACGAGCAGTACTTC	CASSSRPGQGDEQYF